Listed below are T cell receptor beta chains from one sample, sequenced in a study of T cell changes during pregnancy in multiple sclerosis. TCRdb's table, derived via immunoSEQ multiplex PCR, lists solely in-frame clones and lacks some. Seen here are about 40,000 clones, 88% observed once, and the top ten hold 1.2%. This specimen was CD4+ T cells from peripheral blood mononuclear cells, taken before pregnancy. Receptors originate from a female donor with multiple sclerosis, enrolled in a pregnancy study. CDR3s include the opening cysteine and the closing phenylalanine or tryptophan.

V	length	J	CDR3
TRBV2	12	TRBJ1-2	CASTGGNYGYTF
TRBV30	16	TRBJ2-7	CAWSVRGEGLLGEQYF
TRBV28	13	TRBJ1-5	CASRGPNYQPQHF
TRBV30	15	TRBJ2-2	CAWRYLRERTGELFF
TRBV10-3	15	TRBJ1-2	CAISEGGQRNYGYTF
TRBV6-6	15	TRBJ2-6	CASGPVPSGANVLTF
TRBV6-5	13	TRBJ2-7	CASRKTSFHEQYF
TRBV7-9	13	TRBJ1-5	CASSLTEGQPQHF
TRBV5-1	15	TRBJ1-1	CASSEGQPVNTEAFF
TRBV28	13	TRBJ1-1	CASSRQGAPEAFF
TRBV30	13	TRBJ1-1	CAWRVAGNTEAFF
TRBV6-1	14	TRBJ1-2	CASSEVEGEDGYTF
TRBV27	14	TRBJ1-1	CASSLGGLGTEAFF
TRBV10-2	16	TRBJ1-1	CASSAPNRASNTEAFF
TRBV7-2	14	TRBJ1-2	CASSLENRGNGYTF
TRBV5-1	15	TRBJ1-1	CASSSETGVNTEAFF
TRBV27	15	TRBJ1-5	CASSFSGSRNQPQHF
TRBV4-2	15	TRBJ2-2	CASSLGDRNTGELFF
TRBV28	16	TRBJ1-2	CASRTTGTGGTYGYTF
TRBV2	14	TRBJ1-2	CASSLPTGNYGYTF
TRBV4-2	13	TRBJ1-1	CASRQQGGTEAFF
TRBV27	14	TRBJ2-1	CASSSGAEGHEQFF
TRBV4-1	15	TRBJ2-3	CASNRLAGVGDTQYF
TRBV6-6	15	TRBJ1-1	CASKNGDRGIWEAFF
TRBV2	16	TRBJ1-2	CASSPVEGWGDYGYTF
TRBV2	15	TRBJ1-5	CASSSQGAGGQPQHF
TRBV10-3	15	TRBJ1-4	CAISESRGSNEKLFF
TRBV6-5	14	TRBJ1-4	CASRRGPGSEKLFF
TRBV6-1	15	TRBJ1-2	CASSEASGQQYGYTF
TRBV5-1	13	TRBJ2-7	CASSRGQGYEQYF
TRBV5-1	14	TRBJ2-3	CASSSTNEGDTQYF
TRBV18	13	TRBJ1-1	CASSATGGTEAFF
TRBV7-2	14	TRBJ2-7	CASSPTAGFYEQYF
TRBV5-1	16	TRBJ2-1	CASRGGGVAGVNEQFF
TRBV6-1	15	TRBJ1-5	CASSATGGRNQPQHF
TRBV25-1	15	TRBJ1-5	CASSQGAYSNQPQHF
TRBV30	12	TRBJ2-5	CAYRQGEETQYF
TRBV6-5	14	TRBJ1-1	CASRPTGPNTEAFF
TRBV5-1	14	TRBJ2-7	CASSLAEREGRKYF
TRBV5-1	16	TRBJ2-1	CASSLAPDSSRNEQFF
TRBV6-5	12	TRBJ2-1	CASRVAGETAFF
TRBV30	13	TRBJ2-1	CAWSGTSGNEQFF
TRBV5-1	15	TRBJ2-3	CASSLAGTRADTQYF
TRBV11-2	15	TRBJ2-1	CASSLVGSSVDEQFF
TRBV4-2	18	TRBJ2-7	CASSQHGRPGQGANEQYF
TRBV7-2	14	TRBJ1-5	CASSLNRDDQPQHF
TRBV29-1	12	TRBJ2-3	CSAVAITDTQYF
TRBV2	12	TRBJ1-1	CASRGRVTEAFF
TRBV5-1	15	TRBJ2-5	CASSLVARPWETQYF
TRBV5-1	16	TRBJ2-1	CASSLEGGSVLREQFF
TRBV7-2	15	TRBJ1-4	CASSDQGLFGEKLFF